This T cell receptor beta chain stems from a study of blood T cell repertoires in COVID-19. The overall study: Samples taken during acute and convalescent COVID-19 were collected in the United States, Italy and Spain.

The V gene lost 6 bases and the J gene lost 7 bases, with 13 bases spanning the gap. The CDR3 spans 14 residues. Germline lookup yields CDR1 SNHLY and CDR2 FYNNEI. The table came from immunoSEQ multiplex PCR; TCRdb's copy has only in-frame clones and leaves some out. The sample carries tens of thousands of clones, 85% to 90% recorded once. The clonotype was recovered from an elderly man with acute or convalescent COVID-19. V is TRBV2 and J is TRBJ1-6; TRBD1 might be the D (6 bases). Sequencing used peripheral blood. CDR3 region: CASSTGTLNSPLHF. CDR3 coding DNA: TGTGCCAGCAGCACTGGGACATTGAATTCACCCCTCCACTTT.